These 20 T cell receptor beta chains were sequenced from one sample in a study of persistence of HIV-infected CD4 T cells. The immunoSEQ assay was version 4, run in survey mode. Assay: immunoSEQ multiplex PCR; the TCRdb copy retains only in-frame clones and omits some. The data contain nearly 20,000 clones, 55% to 65% of them singletons. These TCRs are of unknown antigen specificity. Overlapping HIV-1 Gag 15-mer peptides at approximately 0.96 ug per peptide per mL were used. Responding CD4+ T cells were sorted by upregulation of both CD40 ligand and CD69. Sequences were derived from CD4+ T cells sorted from PBMCs after roughly 18-hour stimulation, sampled from a patient who received antiretroviral therapy. The receptor set was obtained from an adult woman with HIV who was CMV-seropositive.

The rearrangement links TRBV10-1 to TRBJ2-1; TRBD1 aligns across 8 bases. Losses at the gene ends were 5 bases for V and 3 bases for J; bases not matched to a gene: 3. The CDR3 spans 14 residues. Per the germline V gene, CDR1 is WNHNN and CDR2 is SYGVQD (reference sequence). CDR3 coding DNA: TGCGCCAGCAGTCTAGACAGGGGCTACAATGAGCAGTTCTTC. Protein product: CASSLDRGYNEQFF.

This clone has a handful of counts. This chain links TRBV5-1 with TRBJ1-1; D is unresolved. The CDR3 has 15 amino acids. Germline V CDR1 and CDR2: SGHRS, YFSETQ. V lost 1 base and J 3 bases, leaving 13 bases between the germline ends. The CDR3 DNA is TGCGCCAGCAGCTTGACACCTCCCCCGGACACTGAAGCTTTCTTT. This codes for CASSLTPPPDTEAFF.

V is TRBV29-1 and J is TRBJ1-1, with 9 positions matching TRBD1. Losses at the gene ends were 6 bases for V and 1 base for J; bases not matched to a gene: 3. The CDR3 spans 13 residues. CDR1 is SQVTM, CDR2 ANQGSEA, per germline. This CDR3 reads CSVGQGTNTEAFF. The CDR3 bases are TGCAGCGTAGGACAGGGGACGAACACTGAAGCTTTCTTT.

This chain uses TRBV7-9 with TRBJ1-2; D call uncertain. V lost 5 bases and J lost 5, with 15 bases in between. In germline, CDR1 is SEHNR, CDR2 FQNEAQ (reference sequence). The CDR3 length is 14 residues. CDR3 residues: CASSPSTAGYGYTF. CDR3 DNA: TGTGCCAGCAGCCCCAGCACGGCTGGGTATGGCTACACCTTC.

There are a few counts of this clone. The chain has TRBV6-1 and TRBJ1-5; no definite D call. V lost 1 base and J 0 bases, leaving 7 bases between the germline ends. Germline assignment: CDR1 MNHNS and CDR2 SASEGT. CDR3 length equals 15 residues. The CDR3 DNA sequence: TGTGCCAGCAGTGAAGGCTCGTCTAGCAATCAGCCCCAGCATTTT. Its protein product is CASSEGSSSNQPQHF.

The chain carries TRBV2 and TRBJ1-2, with TRBD1 matching over 7 bases. The CDR3 covers 15 residues. V lost 7 bases, J lost 8 bases, and 16 bases stayed unmatched. CDR1 SNHLY and CDR2 FYNNEI come from the germline V gene. The CDR3 spells CASKEGAGTYFGYTF. The CDR3 DNA reads TGTGCCAGCAAGGAGGGGGCAGGGACTTATTTCGGCTACACCTTC.

The chain joins TRBV5-5 to TRBJ1-4; unclear D gene. Trimming took off 3 bases at V and 0 bases at J, with 6 bases between the two ends. This CDR3 has 14 residues. Germline CDR1 reads SGHKS; CDR2 reads YYEKEE (reference sequence). The CDR3 coding sequence is TGTGCCAGCAGCTACAGAGCAACTAATGAAAAACTGTTTTTT. Encoded protein: CASSYRATNEKLFF. Looking up the rest from reference TRBV5-5 and TRBJ1-4 gives the full variable domain: DAGVTQSPTHLIKTRGQQVTLRCSPISGHKSVSWYQQVLGQGPQFIFQYYEKEERGRGNFPDRFSARQFPNYSSELNVNALLLGDSALYLCASSYRATNEKLFFGSGTQLSVL.

The chain has TRBV30 and TRBJ1-1; TRBD1 is a possible D gene (5 bases). Germline V CDR1 and CDR2: GTSNPN, SVGIG (reference sequence). The CDR3 covers 13 residues. Trimming shortened V by 2 bases and J by 6 bases, and 13 bases separated the two germline ends. In DNA form, the CDR3 reads TGTGCCTGGAGTCTCGGGGGTGGGCCTGAAGCTTTCTTT. It yields the protein CAWSLGGGPEAFF.

This clone was found once. This chain's CDR3 is CASSLGTSSYNSPLHF. In DNA form, the CDR3 reads TGTGCCAGCAGTTTAGGGACGTCCTCCTATAATTCACCCCTCCACTTT. The chain has TRBV27 and TRBJ1-6; tentatively, D is TRBD1 (5 bases). Trimming took 2 bases from V and 0 from J, leaving 8 bases between them. The germline CDR1 and CDR2 sequences are MNHEY and SMNVEV (reference sequence). This CDR3 comprises 16 residues.

This chain uses TRBV9 with TRBJ1-6, with TRBD1 identical over 9 bases. Trimming took 3 bases from V and 10 from J; bases not matched to a gene: 5. The CDR3 length is 14 residues. CDR1 and CDR2 from the germline V gene are SGDLS and YYNGEE. For the CDR3, the DNA is TGTGCCAGCAGCGGGACAGGGGATATGTCACCCCTCCACTTT. As protein: CASSGTGDMSPLHF.

This chain connects TRBV19 to TRBJ1-1; maybe TRBD1 (5 bases). Germline assignment: CDR1 LNHDA and CDR2 SQIVND (reference sequence). The CDR3 sequence is 14 residues long. With 7 bases removed from V and 8 bases from J, the gap between germline ends came to 20 bases. CDR3 DNA: TGTGCCAGTAAGGAAAGACAGTCCCTTGGGGAAGCTTTCTTT. Protein: CASKERQSLGEAFF. The full variable domain, its missing parts supplied by reference TRBV19 and TRBJ1-1, is DGGITQSPKYLFRKEGQNVTLSCEQNLNHDAMYWYRQDPGQGLRLIYYSQIVNDFQKGDIAEGYSVSREKKESFPLTVTSAQKNPTAFYLCASKERQSLGEAFFGQGTRLTVV.

The chain combines TRBV7-2 with TRBJ1-4; D gene unclear. This CDR3 spans 14 amino acids. The V end was cut by 2 bases, the J end by 7 bases, with 11 bases between. CDR1 is SGHTA and CDR2 is FQGNSA in the germline V gene. The chain's CDR3 is CASSLMLGGEKLFF. The DNA of the CDR3 is TGTGCCAGCAGCTTAATGTTGGGAGGTGAAAAACTGTTTTTT.

On this clone: Other nucleotide sequences in the sample specify the same CDR3. The chain recombines TRBV5-1 with TRBJ2-7; 10 bases align to TRBD1. Losses at the gene ends were 0 bases for V and 4 bases for J; bases not matched to a gene: 1. Germline V gives CDR1 SGHRS, CDR2 YFSETQ. The CDR3 is 14 amino acids. The CDR3 nucleotides read TGCGCCAGCAGCTTGGTGGGACAGGGGTACGAGCAGTACTTC. Amino acids: CASSLVGQGYEQYF.

This chain uses TRBV19 with TRBJ2-7; 9 bases agree with TRBD1. Per germline, CDR1 LNHDA and CDR2 SQIVND (reference sequence). The CDR3 is made up of 14 amino acids. V dropped 5 bases and J dropped 2; count of bases not matched to a gene: 4. The CDR3 protein is CASSGGQGAYEQYF. Here the CDR3 DNA reads TGTGCCAGTAGTGGGGGACAGGGAGCCTACGAGCAGTACTTC.

With regard to this clone: Distinct nucleotide sequences in the sample also encode this CDR3. This chain connects TRBV9 to TRBJ1-5; unclear D gene. The germline V gene encodes CDR1 SGDLS and CDR2 YYNGEE. This CDR3 contains 14 residues. V gave up 3 bases and J gave up 0 bases, with 7 bases separating them. The CDR3 protein is CASSGGYSNQPQHF. The CDR3 region has the DNA TGTGCCAGCAGCGGAGGTTATAGCAATCAGCCCCAGCATTTT.

This CDR3 reads CASSLTSGGSYNEQFF. The CDR3 DNA follows: TGTGCCAGTAGTCTCACTAGCGGGGGTTCCTACAATGAGCAGTTCTTC. The chain joins TRBV19 to TRBJ2-1; the match to TRBD2 covers 11 bases. The trim removed 5 bases at V and 1 base at J, leaving 4 bases unmatched. CDR3 length: 16 amino acids. Germline V gives CDR1 LNHDA, CDR2 SQIVND (reference sequence).

This clone rates as medium-sized. This sequence joins TRBV4-1 and TRBJ1-5; D is perhaps TRBD1 (5 bases). The V and J ends lost 0 bases and 1 base respectively, with 10 bases between them. CDR3 size: 16 residues. CDR1 is MGHRA, CDR2 YSYEKL, per germline. In DNA, the CDR3 is TGCGCCAGCAGCCAAGATCCAGGGATCAGCAATCAGCCCCAGCATTTT. Protein product: CASSQDPGISNQPQHF.

CDR3 DNA: TGTGCCAGCATCCAGGGGCGAATAGGTGATTCACCCCTCCACTTT. It translates to CASIQGRIGDSPLHF. The chain links TRBV2 to TRBJ1-6; D perhaps matches TRBD1 (6 bases). Looked up from germline, CDR1 is SNHLY and CDR2 is FYNNEI. Deletions cut 7 bases from V and 8 bases from J, with 18 bases between. The CDR3 is made up of 15 amino acids. The complete variable domain, with remaining parts taken from reference TRBV2 and TRBJ1-6, reads EPEVTQTPSHQVTQMGQEVILRCVPISNHLYFYWYRQILGQKVEFLVSFYNNEISEKSEIFDDQFSVERPDGSNFTLKIRSTKLEDSAMYFCASIQGRIGDSPLHFGNGTRLTVT.

The chain uses TRBV6-5 and TRBJ2-1, with a possible D match to TRBD2 (6 bases). V was clipped by 6 bases and J by 4 bases, with 13 bases between them. Germline V lookup: CDR1 MNHEY, CDR2 SVGAGI. CDR3 size: 14 residues. As DNA, the CDR3 is TGTGCCAGCAGCCCGGGGCGGGGATACAATGAGCAGTTCTTC. Translation: CASSPGRGYNEQFF.

The chain employs TRBV12-3 or TRBV12-4 and TRBJ2-5; 7 bases align to TRBD2. The CDR3 has 13 amino acids. Unmatched junction bases numbered 2, after V lost 5 bases and J lost 2 bases. CDR3 DNA: TGTGCCAGCAGTCGTAGCGGGCAAGAGACCCAGTACTTC. Translation: CASSRSGQETQYF.